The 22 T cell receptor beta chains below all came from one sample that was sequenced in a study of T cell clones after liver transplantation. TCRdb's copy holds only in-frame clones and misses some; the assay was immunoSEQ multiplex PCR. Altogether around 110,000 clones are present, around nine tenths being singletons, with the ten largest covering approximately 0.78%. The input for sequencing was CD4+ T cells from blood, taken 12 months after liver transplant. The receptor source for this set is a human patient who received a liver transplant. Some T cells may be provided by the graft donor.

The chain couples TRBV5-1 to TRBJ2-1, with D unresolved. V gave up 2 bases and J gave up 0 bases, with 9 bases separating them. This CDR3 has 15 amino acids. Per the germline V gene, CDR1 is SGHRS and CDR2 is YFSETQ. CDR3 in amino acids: CASSFDGNSYNEQFF. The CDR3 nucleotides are TGCGCCAGCAGCTTCGATGGGAACTCCTACAATGAGCAGTTCTTC.

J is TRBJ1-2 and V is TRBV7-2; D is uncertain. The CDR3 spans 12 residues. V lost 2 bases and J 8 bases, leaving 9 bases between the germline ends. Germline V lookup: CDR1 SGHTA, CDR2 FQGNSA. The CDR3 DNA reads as TGTGCCAGCAGCTTACTTGCAAGGGGCTACACCTTC. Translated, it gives CASSLLARGYTF. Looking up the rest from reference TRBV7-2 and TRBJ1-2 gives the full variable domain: GAGVSQSPSNKVTEKGKDVELRCDPISGHTALYWYRQSLGQGLEFLIYFQGNSAPDKSGLPSDRFSAERTGGSVSTLTIQRTQQEDSAVYLCASSLLARGYTFGSGTRLTVV.

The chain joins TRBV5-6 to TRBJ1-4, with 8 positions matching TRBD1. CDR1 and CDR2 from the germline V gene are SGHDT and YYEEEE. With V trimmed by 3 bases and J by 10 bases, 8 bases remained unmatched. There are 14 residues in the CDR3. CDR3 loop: CASSSDRAFGKLFF. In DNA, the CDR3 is TGTGCCAGCAGCTCGGACAGGGCTTTCGGAAAACTGTTTTTT.

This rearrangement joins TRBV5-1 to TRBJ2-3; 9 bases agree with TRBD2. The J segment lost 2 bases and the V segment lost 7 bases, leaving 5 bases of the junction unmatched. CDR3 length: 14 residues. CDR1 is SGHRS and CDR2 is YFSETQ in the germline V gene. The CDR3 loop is CASAASGVTDTQYF. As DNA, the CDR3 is TGCGCCAGCGCCGCTAGCGGGGTCACAGATACGCAGTATTTT.

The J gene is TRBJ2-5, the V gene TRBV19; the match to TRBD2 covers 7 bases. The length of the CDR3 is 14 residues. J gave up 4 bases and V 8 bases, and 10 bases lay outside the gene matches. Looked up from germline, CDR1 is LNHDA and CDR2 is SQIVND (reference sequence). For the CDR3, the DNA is TGTGCCAGTCGGGAGGAGGCGACCAGAGAGACCCAGTACTTC. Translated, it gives CASREEATRETQYF.

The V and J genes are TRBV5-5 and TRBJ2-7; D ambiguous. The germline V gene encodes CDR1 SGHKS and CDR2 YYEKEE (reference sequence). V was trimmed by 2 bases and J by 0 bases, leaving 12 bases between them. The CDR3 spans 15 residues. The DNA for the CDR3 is TGTGCCAGCAGCTTTGGCGCCCTAAGCTCCTACGAGCAGTACTTC. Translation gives CASSFGALSSYEQYF.

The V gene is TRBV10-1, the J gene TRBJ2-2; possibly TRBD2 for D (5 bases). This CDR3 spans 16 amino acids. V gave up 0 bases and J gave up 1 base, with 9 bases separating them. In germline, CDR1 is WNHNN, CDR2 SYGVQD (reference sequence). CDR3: CASSESRTGNTGELFF. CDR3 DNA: TGCGCCAGCAGTGAGTCCCGGACTGGGAACACCGGGGAGCTGTTTTTT.

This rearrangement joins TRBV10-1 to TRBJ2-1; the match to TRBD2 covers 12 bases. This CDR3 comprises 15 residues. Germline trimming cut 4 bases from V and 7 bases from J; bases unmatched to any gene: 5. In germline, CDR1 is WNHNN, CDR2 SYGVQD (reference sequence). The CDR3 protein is CASSVRLAGVNEQFF. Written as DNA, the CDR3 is TGCGCCAGCAGTGTTCGACTAGCGGGAGTGAATGAGCAGTTCTTC.

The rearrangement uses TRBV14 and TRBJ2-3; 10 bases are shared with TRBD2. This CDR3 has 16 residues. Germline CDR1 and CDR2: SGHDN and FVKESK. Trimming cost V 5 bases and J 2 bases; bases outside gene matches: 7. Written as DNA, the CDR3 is TGTGCCAGCAGCGCTTTGGGGACTAGCGTCACAGATACGCAGTATTTT. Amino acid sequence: CASSALGTSVTDTQYF.

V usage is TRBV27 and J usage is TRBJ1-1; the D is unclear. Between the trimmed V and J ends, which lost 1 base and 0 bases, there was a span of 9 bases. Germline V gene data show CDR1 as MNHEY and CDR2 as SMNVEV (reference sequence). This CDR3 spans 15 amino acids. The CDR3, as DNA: TGTGCCAGCAGTTTATATAGAGGTCTGAACACTGAAGCTTTCTTT. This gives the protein CASSLYRGLNTEAFF.

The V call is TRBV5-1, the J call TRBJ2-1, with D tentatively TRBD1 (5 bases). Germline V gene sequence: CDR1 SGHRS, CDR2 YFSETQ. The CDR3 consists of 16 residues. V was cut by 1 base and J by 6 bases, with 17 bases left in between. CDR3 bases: TGCGCCAGCAGCTTGAGTGGCAGGGCGGATGGCAATGAGCAGTTCTTC. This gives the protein CASSLSGRADGNEQFF.

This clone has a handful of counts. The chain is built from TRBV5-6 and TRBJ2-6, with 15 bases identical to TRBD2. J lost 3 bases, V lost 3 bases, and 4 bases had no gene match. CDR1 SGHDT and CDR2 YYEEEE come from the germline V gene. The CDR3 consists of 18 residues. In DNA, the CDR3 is TGTGCCAGCAGCTCGGGACTAGCGGGAGGTCGTGGGGCCAACGTCCTGACTTTC. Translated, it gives CASSSGLAGGRGANVLTF.

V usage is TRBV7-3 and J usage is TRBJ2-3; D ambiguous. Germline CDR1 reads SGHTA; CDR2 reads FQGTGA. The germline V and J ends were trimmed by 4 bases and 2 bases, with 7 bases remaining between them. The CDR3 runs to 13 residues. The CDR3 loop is CASSSTPTDTQYF. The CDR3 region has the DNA TGTGCCAGCAGCTCGACCCCCACAGATACGCAGTATTTT.

The DNA of the CDR3 is TGTGCCAGCAGCAATGGACTAGCCTACAATGAGCAGTTCTTC. Translation gives CASSNGLAYNEQFF. The chain is built from TRBV5-6 and TRBJ2-1, with 7 bases matching TRBD2. The germline CDR1 and CDR2 sequences are SGHDT and YYEEEE. This CDR3 region has 14 residues. J was trimmed by 2 bases and V by 4 bases; bases with no gene match: 3.

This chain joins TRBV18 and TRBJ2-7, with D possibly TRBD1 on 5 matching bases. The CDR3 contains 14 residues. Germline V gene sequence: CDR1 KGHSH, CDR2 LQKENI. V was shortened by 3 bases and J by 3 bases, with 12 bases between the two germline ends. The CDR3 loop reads CASSPRTGDYEQYF. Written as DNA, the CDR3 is TGTGCCAGCTCACCTCGAACAGGAGACTACGAGCAGTACTTC.

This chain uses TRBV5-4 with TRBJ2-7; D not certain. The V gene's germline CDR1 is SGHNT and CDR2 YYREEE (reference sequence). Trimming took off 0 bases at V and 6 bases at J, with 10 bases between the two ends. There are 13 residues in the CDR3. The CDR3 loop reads CASSLAGRGEQYF. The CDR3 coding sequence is TGTGCCAGCAGCTTGGCCGGACGAGGCGAGCAGTACTTC.

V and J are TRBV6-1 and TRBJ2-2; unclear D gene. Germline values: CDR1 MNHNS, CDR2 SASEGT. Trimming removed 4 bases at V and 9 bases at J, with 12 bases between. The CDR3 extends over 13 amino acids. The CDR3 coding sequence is TGTGCCAGCAGTGTCGAACTGAATCGGGAGCTGTTTTTT. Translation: CASSVELNRELFF.

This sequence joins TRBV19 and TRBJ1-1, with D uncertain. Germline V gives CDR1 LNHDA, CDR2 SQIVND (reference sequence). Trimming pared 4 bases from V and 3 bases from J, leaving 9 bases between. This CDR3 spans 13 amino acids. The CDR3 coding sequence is TGTGCCAGTAGTAAGGTGCGGGACACTGAAGCTTTCTTT. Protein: CASSKVRDTEAFF.

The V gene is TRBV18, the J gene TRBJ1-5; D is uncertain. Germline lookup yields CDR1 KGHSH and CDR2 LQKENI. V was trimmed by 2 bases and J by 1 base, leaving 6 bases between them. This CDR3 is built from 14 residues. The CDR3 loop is CASSPYVSNQPQHF. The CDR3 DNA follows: TGTGCCAGCTCACCATACGTCAGCAATCAGCCCCAGCATTTT.

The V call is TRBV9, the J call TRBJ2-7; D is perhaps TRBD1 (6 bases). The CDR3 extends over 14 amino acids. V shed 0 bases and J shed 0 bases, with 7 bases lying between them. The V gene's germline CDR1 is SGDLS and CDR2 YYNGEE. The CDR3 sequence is CASSVADSSYEQYF. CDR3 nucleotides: TGTGCCAGCAGCGTAGCGGACAGCTCCTACGAGCAGTACTTC.

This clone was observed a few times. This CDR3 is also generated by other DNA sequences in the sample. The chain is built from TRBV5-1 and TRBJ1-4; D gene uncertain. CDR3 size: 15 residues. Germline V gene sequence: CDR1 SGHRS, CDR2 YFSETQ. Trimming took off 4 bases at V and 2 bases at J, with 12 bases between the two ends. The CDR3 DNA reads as TGCGCCAGCAGCCCGGAAGCGCAGACTAATGAAAAACTGTTTTTT. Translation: CASSPEAQTNEKLFF.

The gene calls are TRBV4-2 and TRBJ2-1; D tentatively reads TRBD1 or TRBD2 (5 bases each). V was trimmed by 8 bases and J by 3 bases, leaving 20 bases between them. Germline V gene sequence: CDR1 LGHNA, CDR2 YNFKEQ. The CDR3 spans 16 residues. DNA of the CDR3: TGTGCCAGCCAAAGAAGAGGGGATACTGGCTACAATGAGCAGTTCTTC. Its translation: CASQRRGDTGYNEQFF.